The next 17 T cell receptor beta chains were all read from a single sample in a study of CD8 T cells in Susac syndrome. Random hexamers were used to reverse transcribe an amount of roughly 0.45 to 1 ug RNA. TCRdb passed the immunoSEQ multiplex PCR reads through MiXCR, listing each CDR3 protein once. The sample lists just over 150,000 distinct CDR3 sequences; about 95% were seen once. The specimen was CD4+ T cells from PBMCs. The source is a human donor with Susac syndrome.

The V call is TRBV20-1, the J call TRBJ2-3, with TRBD2 matching over 10 bases. The CDR3 spans 15 residues. Trimming at V came to 6 bases and at J to 4 bases, leaving 10 bases not matched to a gene. Germline CDR1 is DFQATT and CDR2 is SNEGSKA (reference sequence). As DNA, the CDR3 is TGCAGTGCCCCCTTAGCGGGGGGCAAAGCAGATACGCAGTATTTT. It translates to CSAPLAGGKADTQYF.

The rearrangement uses TRBV10-3 and TRBJ2-7; 12 nucleotides match TRBD2. The CDR3 consists of 14 residues. Unmatched junction bases numbered 6, after V lost 7 bases and J lost 5 bases. Looked up from germline, CDR1 is ENHRY and CDR2 is SYGVKD. Written as DNA, the CDR3 is TGTGCCATCACCCTGACTAGCGGGAGCGACGAGCAGTACTTC. Its translation is CAITLTSGSDEQYF.

The chain links TRBV20-1 to TRBJ1-5, with D possibly matching TRBD1 (5 bases). The CDR3 runs to 13 residues. V was trimmed by 4 bases and J by 3 bases, leaving 10 bases between them. The V gene's germline CDR1 is DFQATT and CDR2 SNEGSKA (reference sequence). As DNA, the CDR3 is TGCAGTGCTATAGGGACGATCAATCAGCCCCAGCATTTT. It codes for CSAIGTINQPQHF.

The chain links TRBV5-4 to TRBJ2-5; 10 bases match TRBD2. The CDR3 consists of 15 residues. CDR1 and CDR2 from the germline V gene are SGHNT and YYREEE (reference sequence). The V and J ends lost 2 bases and 5 bases, in that order; junction bases with no gene match: 6. Here the CDR3 reads CASSFGSGGAETQYF. The CDR3, as DNA: TGTGCCAGCAGCTTCGGCAGCGGGGGGGCGGAGACCCAGTACTTC. The complete variable domain, with remaining parts taken from reference TRBV5-4 and TRBJ2-5, reads ETGVTQSPTHLIKTRGQQVTLRCSSQSGHNTVSWYQQALGQGPQFIFQYYREEENGRGNFPPRFSGLQFPNYSSELNVNALELDDSALYLCASSFGSGGAETQYFGPGTRLLVL.

The CDR3 DNA is TGTGCCAGCGCAGGCATCGTAAACTATGGCTACACCTTC. Protein: CASAGIVNYGYTF. The chain recombines TRBV25-1 with TRBJ1-2; unclear D gene. CDR3 length equals 13 residues. Trimming took 8 bases from V and 2 from J, leaving 12 bases between them. Germline assignment: CDR1 MGHDK and CDR2 SYGVNS.

The chain uses TRBV20-1 and TRBJ2-7; 7 bases fit TRBD1. The CDR3 runs 14 residues. Germline-derived CDR1 and CDR2 are DFQATT and SNEGSKA (reference sequence). After removal of 6 bases from V and 2 bases from J, the junction contained 10 bases not matched to a gene. CDR3 sequence (DNA): TGCAGTGCGATTCAGACAGGGAGCACCTACGAGCAGTACTTC. Its protein product is CSAIQTGSTYEQYF.

The V and J genes are TRBV6-1 and TRBJ2-7; 7 bases line up with TRBD1. Trimming removed 7 bases from V and 1 base from J; junction bases left unmatched: 10. The CDR3 runs to 15 residues. Germline V gene lookup returns CDR1 MNHNS and CDR2 SASEGT. The DNA for the CDR3 is TGTGCCAGCACGCGTGTGGGACAGACGTCCTACGAGCAGTACTTC. This gives the protein CASTRVGQTSYEQYF.

This clonotype occurred once. The chain carries TRBV3-1 and TRBJ2-2; D gene unclear. The CDR3 covers 12 residues. Between the trimmed V and J ends, which lost 8 bases and 4 bases, there was a span of 8 bases. Germline loops: CDR1 LGHDT, CDR2 YNNKEL (reference sequence). CDR3 DNA sequence: TGTGCCAGCCGCGTGGGCACCGGGGAGCTGTTTTTT. This gives the protein CASRVGTGELFF.

CDR3 DNA: TGTGCCAGCAGTGGACAGGGCTACTATGGCTACACCTTC. This sequence encodes CASSGQGYYGYTF. V is TRBV12-3 or TRBV12-4 and J is TRBJ1-2; 8 bases fit TRBD1. The CDR3 contains 13 residues. The V gene end was trimmed by 5 bases and the J gene end by 3 bases; junction bases not matched to a gene: 2.

This clonotype was seen once. The chain couples TRBV5-6 to TRBJ2-5; tentative D call: TRBD1 (6 bases). Germline V gene lookup returns CDR1 SGHDT and CDR2 YYEEEE. V was pared by 4 bases and J by 3 bases, with 10 bases between. The CDR3 has 13 amino acids. As DNA, the CDR3 is TGTGCCAGCAGCCCGAGGACAGAAGAGACCCAGTACTTC. Residues: CASSPRTEETQYF.

The chain uses TRBV27 and TRBJ2-3; no reliable D call. This CDR3 comprises 13 residues. The germline V gene has CDR1 MNHEY and CDR2 SMNVEV (reference sequence). The V gene lost 11 bases and the J gene lost 6 bases, with 18 bases spanning the gap. In DNA, the CDR3 is TGTGCCCTTGTTACGAATATTGGTGATACGCAGTATTTT. Its translation: CALVTNIGDTQYF.

V gene TRBV3-1 combines with J gene TRBJ2-3, with 9 bases fitting TRBD1. CDR3 length: 14 amino acids. Trimming removed 10 bases from V and 0 bases from J; junction bases left unmatched: 5. Germline CDR1 reads LGHDT; CDR2 reads YNNKEL (reference sequence). The CDR3 sequence: CANKDRGSTDTQYF. The CDR3 DNA reads TGTGCCAACAAGGACAGGGGAAGCACAGATACGCAGTATTTT.

The chain couples TRBV12-3 or TRBV12-4 to TRBJ1-2; no definite D call. The CDR3 spans 13 residues. V lost 2 bases, J lost 8 bases, and 12 bases lay in between. CDR3 DNA: TGTGCCAGCAGTTTACCCTATGGGATCGGCTACACCTTC. Its protein product is CASSLPYGIGYTF.

The J gene is TRBJ2-1, the V gene TRBV24-1; 11 nucleotides align to TRBD2. Looked up from germline, CDR1 is KGHDR and CDR2 is SFDVKD. The V and J ends lost 3 bases and 6 bases, in that order; junction bases with no gene match: 3. CDR3 size: 15 residues. CDR3 nucleotide sequence: TGTGCCACCAGTGATCCGACTAGCGGGGTCAATGAGCAGTTCTTC. This translates into CATSDPTSGVNEQFF.

This chain links TRBV4-1 with TRBJ2-1, with 15 bases that match TRBD2. Germline V gene sequence: CDR1 MGHRA, CDR2 YSYEKL. With 8 bases clipped from V and 14 bases from J, the junction kept 7 bases outside the gene matches. The CDR3 length is 13 residues. Here the CDR3 DNA reads TGCGCCAGCGGACTAGCGGGGGGGCCGGGGGAGTTCTTC. Its protein is CASGLAGGPGEFF.

The chain carries TRBV15 and TRBJ1-6; D may be TRBD1 (5 bases). In germline, CDR1 is LNHNV, CDR2 YYDKDF (reference sequence). The CDR3 covers 14 residues. V lost 3 bases and J 3 bases, leaving 6 bases between the germline ends. Here the CDR3 DNA reads TGTGCCACCAGCAGGGACAACTATAATTCACCCCTCCACTTT. Translated: CATSRDNYNSPLHF.

The chain combines TRBV20-1 with TRBJ1-5; unclear D gene. The V end lost 1 base, the J end lost 5 bases, and 15 bases lay between the germline ends. Germline V gene lookup returns CDR1 DFQATT and CDR2 SNEGSKA (reference sequence). The CDR3 contains 15 residues. CDR3 protein: CSARVPGTNDQPQHF. In DNA form, the CDR3 reads TGCAGTGCTAGAGTACCGGGAACTAACGATCAGCCCCAGCATTTT.